The rows below give T cell receptor beta chains drawn from one sample of a study of blood T cell repertoires in COVID-19. The protocol was immunoSEQ multiplex PCR, while the TCRdb copy is restricted to in-frame clones and leaves out a portion. This repertoire shows 200,000 to 250,000 clones, approximately 83% found once; its top ten account for about 3.4%. Source material: PBMCs or T cells enriched from blood (not recorded which). These receptors all stem from a woman aged 55 to 70 who had recovered from COVID-19. The CDR3 runs from the conserved cysteine through the conserved F or W. Each record gives: clone size, V gene, J gene, D gene, CDR3 DNA, CDR3 protein. The D gene is left open where the match is weak. Size tells how often a clone was seen (once, few, many) or the class of an expanded clone, and some rows leave it out.

-	TRBV5-5	TRBJ1-3	-	TGTGCCAGCAGCTTGTTCATCTCTGGAAACACCATATATTTT	CASSLFISGNTIYF
-	TRBV6-1	TRBJ1-5	-	TGTGCCAGCAGTCAAGCGGGCCAGGCCCATCAGCCCCAGCATTTT	CASSQAGQAHQPQHF
-	TRBV11-2	TRBJ2-7	TRBD2	TGTGCCAGCACCACTTCCGGGGGGGCCGGATCCTACGAGCAGTACTTC	CASTTSGGAGSYEQYF
-	TRBV6-5	TRBJ1-2	TRBD1	TGTGCCAGTAACGCCGGGACAGGGGACTATGGCTACACCTTC	CASNAGTGDYGYTF
-	TRBV19	TRBJ2-7	-	TGTGCCAGTAGTATTAACGGCTACGAGCAGTACTTC	CASSINGYEQYF
-	TRBV4-2	TRBJ2-2	TRBD2	TGTGCCAGCAGCCAAGATCGACTAGCGGGGGGGCCGAACACCGGGGAGCTGTTTTTT	CASSQDRLAGGPNTGELFF
once	TRBV7-7	TRBJ2-1	TRBD2	TGTGCCAGCAGCTCAACTAGCGGGAGCCGCTACAATGAGCAGTTCTTC	CASSSTSGSRYNEQFF
-	TRBV2	TRBJ1-4	TRBD1	TGTGCCAGCAGTCGAACAGGGGCGAGGGACGAAAAACTGTTTTTT	CASSRTGARDEKLFF
-	TRBV6-5	TRBJ2-2	-	TGTGCCAGTCAACTAGGTGCCGGGGAGCTGTTTTTT	CASQLGAGELFF
-	TRBV15	TRBJ2-3	TRBD2	TGTGCCACCAGCAGACTCCTAGCGGGGGGGCAGGGTACGCAGTATTTT	CATSRLLAGGQGTQYF
-	TRBV5-1	TRBJ2-2	-	TGCGCCAGCAGCTTTGGGGGGGCGGTTTCCAACACCGGGGAGCTGTTTTTT	CASSFGGAVSNTGELFF
-	TRBV7-2	TRBJ1-5	TRBD1	TGTGCCAGCAGCTTGCGAACAGGGGACAATCAGCCCCAGCATTTT	CASSLRTGDNQPQHF
-	TRBV19	TRBJ2-1	TRBD1	TGTGCCAGTAGTATCGGACAGGGGGCGAATGAGCAGTTCTTC	CASSIGQGANEQFF
-	TRBV18	TRBJ2-5	-	TGTGCCAGCTCAGGACAGTCTGGAGAGACCCAGTACTTC	CASSGQSGETQYF
-	TRBV12-3/TRBV12-4	TRBJ2-1	-	TGTGCCAGCAGTATATACAATGAGCAGTTCTTC	CASSIYNEQFF
-	TRBV5-4	TRBJ2-1	-	TGTGCCAGCAGCTTGGAGCCGAGCTCCTACAATGAGCAGTTCTTC	CASSLEPSSYNEQFF
-	TRBV2	TRBJ1-5	TRBD1	TGTGCCAGCAGTTCGGACAGGGGAACACAGCCCCAGCATTTT	CASSSDRGTQPQHF
-	TRBV7-3	TRBJ1-1	TRBD1	TGTGCCAGCAGCACACAGGGGGAGAACACTGAAGCTTTCTTT	CASSTQGENTEAFF
once	TRBV29-1	TRBJ1-2	-	TGCAGCGTTGAAAGGGGGTATGGCTACACCTTC	CSVERGYGYTF
-	TRBV3-1/TRBV3-2	TRBJ2-4	TRBD2	TGTGCCAGCAGCCAAGATAGCGGGGGGCGTGTAACCAAAAACATTCAGTACTTC	CASSQDSGGRVTKNIQYF
-	TRBV6-2/TRBV6-3	TRBJ1-1	-	TGTGCCAGCATCCCTTCGGGGTTGGTCTCTGAAGCTTTCTTT	CASIPSGLVSEAFF
many	TRBV10-3	TRBJ2-3	TRBD1	TGTGCCATCAGTGATCGCCGACAGGGAGATGCAGATACGCAGTATTTT	CAISDRRQGDADTQYF
-	TRBV15	TRBJ2-3	-	TGTGCCACCAGTTCCCGGGGGAAAGATACGCAGTATTTT	CATSSRGKDTQYF
-	TRBV19	TRBJ1-1	-	TGTGCCAGTAGTGAGTTAAGCAGGGTGCGGAACACTGAAGCTTTCTTT	CASSELSRVRNTEAFF
few	TRBV5-6	TRBJ1-2	-	TGTGCCAGCAGCCTGCTTGCTGGACTAAGGGCTGGCTACACCTTC	CASSLLAGLRAGYTF
-	TRBV27	TRBJ1-5	-	TGTGCCAGCAGTGTCTACCAGGGCAATCAGCCCCAGCATTTT	CASSVYQGNQPQHF
-	TRBV7-8	TRBJ1-3	-	TGTGCCAGCGGCCTATCTGGAAACACCATATATTTT	CASGLSGNTIYF
-	TRBV3-1/TRBV3-2	TRBJ2-5	TRBD2	TGTGCCAGCAGCCAAGATAGTGGTAGGGCTAGCGGGAGACTGGAGACCCAGTACTTC	CASSQDSGRASGRLETQYF
-	TRBV5-1	TRBJ2-7	TRBD1	TGCGCCAGCAGCTTGACCGTATTAAGGGACAGGGTCAACGAGCAGTACTTC	CASSLTVLRDRVNEQYF
-	TRBV11-2	TRBJ2-1	-	TGTGCCAGCAGCTTAGATTCTCGGTACAATGAGCAGTTCTTC	CASSLDSRYNEQFF
-	TRBV25-1	TRBJ2-1	TRBD2	TGTGCCAGCAGTGAACCGGGAGGGATGAATGAGCAGTTCTTC	CASSEPGGMNEQFF
-	TRBV5-5	TRBJ1-5	-	TGTGCCAGCAGCTTCCGGGACACCTCCTTTGGGGGGGCCCAGCATTTT	CASSFRDTSFGGAQHF
-	TRBV12-5	TRBJ2-7	TRBD2	TGTGCTAGTGGTTTGACTAGCGGACAACCCGAGCAGTACTTC	CASGLTSGQPEQYF
few	TRBV7-6	TRBJ1-2	TRBD1	TGTGCCAGCAGATCGGACAGGGGAGAGAACGGCCTTTGGAGAAAGGGTGGCTACACCTTC	CASRSDRGENGLWRKGGYTF
once	TRBV6-5	TRBJ2-1	-	TGTGCCAGCACCCCGCCAACGGGGTCCTACAATGAGCAGTTCTTC	CASTPPTGSYNEQFF
-	TRBV27	TRBJ1-2	-	TGTGCCAGCAGTCCGAACATCGTTTTTGGGGGCGGCTATGGCTACACCTTC	CASSPNIVFGGGYGYTF
-	TRBV3-1/TRBV3-2	TRBJ1-2	-	TGTGCCAGCAGCCAGACAGACGGTAACTATGGCTACACCTTC	CASSQTDGNYGYTF
-	TRBV5-5	TRBJ1-4	TRBD1	TGTGCCAGCAGCTTACTACCGGGACAGGTAGAAGAAAAACTGTTTTTT	CASSLLPGQVEEKLFF
-	TRBV7-6	TRBJ2-5	TRBD1	TGTGCCAGCAGCTCCGACAGGGTTTGGGAGACCCAGTACTTC	CASSSDRVWETQYF
once	TRBV9	TRBJ2-2	TRBD2	TGTGCCAGCAGCGTAGATGGCGGGGGGTACACCGGGGAGCTGTTTTTT	CASSVDGGGYTGELFF
-	TRBV6-5	TRBJ2-3	TRBD2	TGTGCCAGCAGCAGCGGGGGGCTAGATACGCAGTATTTT	CASSSGGLDTQYF
-	TRBV6-5	TRBJ1-5	TRBD1	TGTGCCAGCAGCCCGGGACAGCTAAACAATCAGCCCCAGCATTTT	CASSPGQLNNQPQHF
many	TRBV2	TRBJ1-6	TRBD1	TGTGCCAGCAGGTCCGAAGGACAGGGGGCCGGACCCCTCCACTTT	CASRSEGQGAGPLHF
-	TRBV6-1	TRBJ1-2	-	TGTGCCAGCAGTGAAGGACAGATCCTTTGGTATGGCTACACCTTC	CASSEGQILWYGYTF
-	TRBV6-5	TRBJ1-1	-	TGTGCCAGCAGGCGGGCGGGGGACACTGAAGCTTTCTTT	CASRRAGDTEAFF
few	TRBV4-1	TRBJ1-2	-	TGCGCCAGCAGCCAAGATAGGGAGCTTATGGGCTACACCTTC	CASSQDRELMGYTF
-	TRBV7-9	TRBJ1-1	-	TGTGCCAGCAGCCGGGTGAACACTGAAGCTTTCTTT	CASSRVNTEAFF
-	TRBV20-1	TRBJ2-7	TRBD1	TGCAGTCGGGACAGGACCTACGAGCAGTACTTC	CSRDRTYEQYF
-	TRBV7-9	TRBJ1-4	-	TGTGCCAGCACCACACAGGGAGGGAATGAAAAACTGTTTTTT	CASTTQGGNEKLFF
-	TRBV19	TRBJ1-4	-	TGTGCCAGTAGTACGACAGCAACTAATGAAAAACTGTTTTTT	CASSTTATNEKLFF
few	TRBV27	TRBJ2-3	-	TGTGCCAGCAGGCAAACAGGTGTTACTAGCACAGATACGCAGTATTTT	CASRQTGVTSTDTQYF
-	TRBV12-3/TRBV12-4	TRBJ1-1	-	TGTGCCAGCAGTTTAGTGCGGAACACTGAAGCTTTCTTT	CASSLVRNTEAFF
-	TRBV11-2	TRBJ1-1	-	TGTGCCAGCAGCCCGACAGGTTCCCCTGGGGAAGCTTTCTTT	CASSPTGSPGEAFF
-	TRBV7-2	TRBJ2-5	TRBD2	TGTGCCAGCAGGGAGGCGGGGGGGCAAGAGACCCAGTACTTC	CASREAGGQETQYF
-	TRBV13	TRBJ1-3	-	TGTGCCAGCAGCACCCGGACGGAACCCGAGGGCACCATATATTTT	CASSTRTEPEGTIYF
-	TRBV7-2	TRBJ2-5	-	TGTGCCAGCAGCTTCATTCAGGGCCAAGAGACCCAGTACTTC	CASSFIQGQETQYF
-	TRBV18	TRBJ1-1	TRBD1	TGTGCCAGCTCAAAAATGGAGGGACAGACCAACACTGAAGCTTTCTTT	CASSKMEGQTNTEAFF